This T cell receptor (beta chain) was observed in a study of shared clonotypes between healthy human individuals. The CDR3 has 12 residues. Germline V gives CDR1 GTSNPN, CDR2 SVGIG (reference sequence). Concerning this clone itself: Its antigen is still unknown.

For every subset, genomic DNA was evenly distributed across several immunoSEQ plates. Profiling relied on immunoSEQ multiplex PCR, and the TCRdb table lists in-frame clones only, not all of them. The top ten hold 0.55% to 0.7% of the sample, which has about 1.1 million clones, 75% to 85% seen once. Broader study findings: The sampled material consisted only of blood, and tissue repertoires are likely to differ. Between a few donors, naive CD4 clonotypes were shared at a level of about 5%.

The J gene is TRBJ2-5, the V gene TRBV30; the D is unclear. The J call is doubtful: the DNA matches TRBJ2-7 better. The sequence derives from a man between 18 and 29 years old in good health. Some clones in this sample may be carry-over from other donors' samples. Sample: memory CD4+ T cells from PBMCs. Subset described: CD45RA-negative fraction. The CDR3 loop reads CAWDPSGLEQYF. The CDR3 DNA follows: TGTGCCTGGGACCCCTCCGGGCTCGAGCAGTACTTC.